This section outlines one TCR beta chain sequence together with its context. The clone's antigen remains unknown. Nothing much larger sits one base from this clone, and base qualities are not available. The method behind the library was 5' RACE. The listed sequencing device is Illumina HiSeq 2500. The second PCR ran for roughly 7 to 12 cycles and used a J-beta primer mix along with a sample-barcoded 5' primer. Each TCR beta cDNA molecule received a unique molecular identifier from a template-switch 5' adaptor carrying 12 random nucleotides. Each sample yielded at least 3 million CDR3-containing paired-end reads. The Mint cDNA synthesis kit, primed by a TRBC-specific oligonucleotide, was used to synthesize first-strand cDNA from all RNA. Following uracil-DNA glycosylase treatment, all cDNA underwent a first 18-cycle PCR with the universal primers M1SS and BC2_uni_R. In the source study's methods: Each sample was normalized by randomly selecting 1 million high-quality reads, each carrying a distinct molecular identifier. Reads sharing molecular identifiers were discarded rather than binned into consensus sequences. CDR3 identification, clonotype clustering and error correction used MiTCR with a Q25 quality threshold and the strictest error-elimination algorithm. A nonparametric unseen species model with Euler transformation was used to estimate a lower bound on total TCR beta diversity. TCRdb's own reprocessing of the public reads used fastp at Q25 and MiXCR and kept productive beta chains. Rows with one shared CDR3 protein collapse into an entry with the most common genes and DNA. These V and J calls rely on TCRdb rather than the paper's analysis. This sample comprises 550,000 to 800,000 distinct CDR3 sequences, roughly 32% of them detected only once. The top ten constitute roughly 15% of the sample.

This record comes from a study of blood T cells in healthy people across ages (dated by TCRdb to about 2015). With respect to the entire study: Template switching captured roughly one uniquely barcoded TCR beta cDNA molecule per two T cells in model experiments. The donors were split into four age groups: young (average about 16 years), middle-aged (roughly 39), aged (more than 60) and long-lived (over 80). Using deep sequencing normalized with unique cDNA molecular identifiers, the study measured how TCR beta repertoire diversity changes with age. Using the same blood draw, the study looked at two additional independent replicas of 1 million unique cDNA reads for two donors, one aged 18 to 30 and the other aged 80 or older. To avoid experimental bias, donors of different ages were distributed randomly across sequencing lanes. General study outcomes and caveats: There was a strong correlation between observed TCR beta diversity and the percentage of naive T cells measured by flow cytometry. Observed TCR beta diversity per million T cells fell roughly linearly with age, and a significant reduction was already apparent by age approximately 40. The CMV infection status of donors was not known, potentially confounding age-related changes in expanded clonotypes. The long-lived group showed more naive CD4+ T cells, fewer expanded clones and increased TCR diversity than the aged group, suggesting age selection. Estimates of total diversity based on one million sequenced T cells were regarded as lower bounds and as underestimates. Conclusive comparison of naive and antigen-experienced compartments was prevented by the profiling of bulk unsorted PBMCs.

Trimming removed 6 bases from V and 8 bases from J, leaving 17 bases between the germline ends. The CDR3 goes from the cysteine to the phenylalanine over 13 residues. Only the CDR3 part of the read is kept: 39 bases, read in frame from the first base. CDR1 and CDR2, per the germline V gene (reference sequence), are DFQATT and SNEGSKA. The donors were roughly 38 Caucasian individuals from Russia, aged roughly 6 to 100 years, who were systemically healthy. Each donor gave approximately 9.4 milliliters of peripheral blood, drawn into EDTA-treated Vacutainer tubes. PBMCs were isolated by Ficoll-Paque density-gradient centrifugation, with at least 6.5 million obtained per sample. Total RNA was extracted from PBMCs with Trizol reagent, with at least 5.5 micrograms obtained per sample. For every donor, an aliquot of PBMCs went through flow cytometry to measure the percentages of naive CD45RAhigh/CD27high T cells.

The clonotype was recovered from a woman aged 80 or over in good health. Donor details come from another sample of the same person, matched by shared clones. The sequence joins TRBV20-1 to TRBJ2-1; the D gene cannot be named for sure. Sequencing was carried out using blood. The CDR3 in this case is CSAQSQVNYEQFF. The DNA reads as follows: TGCAGTGCCCAATCCCAGGTGAACTATGAGCAGTTCTTC.